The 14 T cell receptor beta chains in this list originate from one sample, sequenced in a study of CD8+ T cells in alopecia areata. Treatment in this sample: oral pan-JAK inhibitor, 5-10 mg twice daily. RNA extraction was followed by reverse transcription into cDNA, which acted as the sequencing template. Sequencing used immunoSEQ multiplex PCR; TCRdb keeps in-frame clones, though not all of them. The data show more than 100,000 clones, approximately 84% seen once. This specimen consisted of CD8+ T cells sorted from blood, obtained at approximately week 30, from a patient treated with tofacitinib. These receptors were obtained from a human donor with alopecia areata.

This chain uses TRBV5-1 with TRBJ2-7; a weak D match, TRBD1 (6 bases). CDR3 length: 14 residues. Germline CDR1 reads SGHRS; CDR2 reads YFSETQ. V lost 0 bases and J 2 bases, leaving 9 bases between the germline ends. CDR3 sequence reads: CASSLGGQTYEQYF. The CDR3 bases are TGCGCCAGCAGCTTGGGAGGACAGACCTACGAGCAGTACTTC.

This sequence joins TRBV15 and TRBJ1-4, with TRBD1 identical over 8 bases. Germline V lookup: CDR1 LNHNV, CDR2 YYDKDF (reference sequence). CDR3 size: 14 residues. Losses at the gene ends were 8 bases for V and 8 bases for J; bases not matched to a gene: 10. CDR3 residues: CATQSDRGLEKLFF. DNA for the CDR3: TGTGCCACCCAGAGCGACAGGGGTCTGGAAAAACTGTTTTTT.

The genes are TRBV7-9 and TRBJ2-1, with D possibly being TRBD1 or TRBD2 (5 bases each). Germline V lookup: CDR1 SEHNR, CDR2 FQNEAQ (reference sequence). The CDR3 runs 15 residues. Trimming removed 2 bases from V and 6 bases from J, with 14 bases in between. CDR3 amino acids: CASSLSYWGRNEQFF. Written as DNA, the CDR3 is TGTGCCAGCAGCTTAAGCTACTGGGGACGCAATGAGCAGTTCTTC.

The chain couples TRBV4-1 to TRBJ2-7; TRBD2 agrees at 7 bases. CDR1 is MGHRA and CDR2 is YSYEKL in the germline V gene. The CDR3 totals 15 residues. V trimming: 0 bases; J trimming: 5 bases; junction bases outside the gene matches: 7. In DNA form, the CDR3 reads TGCGCCAGCAGCCAAGAAGGCGGGAGTATCCACGAGCAGTACTTC. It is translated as CASSQEGGSIHEQYF.

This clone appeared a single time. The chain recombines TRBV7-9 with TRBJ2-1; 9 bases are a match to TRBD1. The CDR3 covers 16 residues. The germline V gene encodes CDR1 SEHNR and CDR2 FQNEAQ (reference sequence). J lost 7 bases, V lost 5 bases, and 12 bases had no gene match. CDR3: CASSGQRIGQGNEQFF. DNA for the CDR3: TGTGCCAGCAGCGGACAACGAATTGGACAGGGGAATGAGCAGTTCTTC.

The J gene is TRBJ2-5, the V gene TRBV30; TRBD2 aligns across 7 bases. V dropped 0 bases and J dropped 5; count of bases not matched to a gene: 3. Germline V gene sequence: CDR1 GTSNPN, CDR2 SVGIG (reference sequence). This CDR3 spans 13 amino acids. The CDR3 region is CAWSVLSGETQYF. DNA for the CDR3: TGTGCCTGGAGTGTTCTTAGCGGGGAGACCCAGTACTTC.

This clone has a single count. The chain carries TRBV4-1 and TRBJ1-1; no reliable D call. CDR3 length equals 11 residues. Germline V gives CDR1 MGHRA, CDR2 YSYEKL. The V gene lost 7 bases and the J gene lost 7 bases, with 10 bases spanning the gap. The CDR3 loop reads CASISGIEAFF. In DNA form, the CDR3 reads TGCGCCAGCATCTCCGGGATTGAAGCTTTCTTT.

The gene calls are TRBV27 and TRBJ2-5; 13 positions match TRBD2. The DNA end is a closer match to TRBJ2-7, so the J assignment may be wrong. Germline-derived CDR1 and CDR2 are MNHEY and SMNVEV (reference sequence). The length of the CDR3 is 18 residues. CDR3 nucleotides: TGTGCCAGCAGTCCCCTGAGACTAGCGGGGGGCCTCACCTACGAGCAGTACTTC. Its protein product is CASSPLRLAGGLTYEQYF.

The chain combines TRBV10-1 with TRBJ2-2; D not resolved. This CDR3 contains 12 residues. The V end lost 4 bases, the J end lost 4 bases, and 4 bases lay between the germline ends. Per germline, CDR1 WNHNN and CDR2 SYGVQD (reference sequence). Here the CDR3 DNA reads TGCGCCAGCAGTGGGGGCACCGGGGAGCTGTTTTTT. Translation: CASSGGTGELFF.

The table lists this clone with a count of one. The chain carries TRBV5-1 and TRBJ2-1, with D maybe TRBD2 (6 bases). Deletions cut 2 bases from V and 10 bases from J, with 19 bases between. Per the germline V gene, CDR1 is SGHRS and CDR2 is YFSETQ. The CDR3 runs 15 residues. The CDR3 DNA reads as TGCGCCAGCAGCTTCCCAGCGGGCCTTACCGGGGAGCAGTTCTTC. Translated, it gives CASSFPAGLTGEQFF.

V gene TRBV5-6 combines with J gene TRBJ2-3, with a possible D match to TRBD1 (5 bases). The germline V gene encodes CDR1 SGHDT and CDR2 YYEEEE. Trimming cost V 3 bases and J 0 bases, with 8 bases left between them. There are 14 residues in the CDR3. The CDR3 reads CASSSWTSTDTQYF. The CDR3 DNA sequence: TGTGCCAGCAGCTCCTGGACAAGCACAGATACGCAGTATTTT.

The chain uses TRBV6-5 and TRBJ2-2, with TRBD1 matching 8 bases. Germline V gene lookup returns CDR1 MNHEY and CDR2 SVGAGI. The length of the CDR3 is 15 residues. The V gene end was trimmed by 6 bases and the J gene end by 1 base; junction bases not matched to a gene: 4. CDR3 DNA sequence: TGTGCCAGCAGGAAGGACAGGGTGAACACCGGGGAGCTGTTTTTT. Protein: CASRKDRVNTGELFF.

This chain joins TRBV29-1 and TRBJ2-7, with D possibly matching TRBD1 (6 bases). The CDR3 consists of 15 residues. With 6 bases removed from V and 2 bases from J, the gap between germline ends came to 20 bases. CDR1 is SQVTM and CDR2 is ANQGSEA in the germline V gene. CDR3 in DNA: TGCAGCGTCTACCAAGGGCAGGGGCGCCCCTACGAGCAGTACTTC. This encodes CSVYQGQGRPYEQYF.

CDR3 nucleotides: TGTGCCAGTGGCCTTTTCGGGAACACTGAAGCTTTCTTT. Its translation: CASGLFGNTEAFF. The chain is built from TRBV19 and TRBJ1-1; no clear D. The CDR3 is 13 amino acids. Germline values: CDR1 LNHDA, CDR2 SQIVND (reference sequence). V lost 8 bases, J lost 1 base, and 11 bases lay in between.